These T cell receptor beta chains were read from a single sample in a study of cytomegalovirus exposure and HLA in healthy donors. Data came from immunoSEQ multiplex PCR; TCRdb stores just in-frame clones and leaves some out. In the table there are some 150,000 clones, 76% of which are singletons. Sequencing input: PBMCs. The receptors stem from a woman in her thirties or forties in good health and CMV-seronegative. CDR3s include the opening cysteine and the closing phenylalanine or tryptophan.

len	v_gene	j_gene	CDR3aa
14	TRBV10-3	TRBJ1-2	CAITGTGSNYGYTF
15	TRBV6-6	TRBJ1-6	CASSSRTGSDSPLHF
15	TRBV5-1	TRBJ1-4	CASSSRQGTNEKLFF
15	TRBV11-2	TRBJ2-5	CASSLGGRAGETQYF
14	TRBV5-1	TRBJ1-1	CASSLGTANTEAFF
15	TRBV7-9	.	CASSLSGLPLDEQYF
17	TRBV27	TRBJ2-1	CASSMLAGDGKGGEQFF
16	TRBV5-1	TRBJ2-3	CASSLAIGSGTDTQYF
17	TRBV28	TRBJ1-2	CASSQIGTGGLPYGYTF
15	TRBV27	TRBJ1-3	CASSNTWTEGNTIYF
15	TRBV6-5	TRBJ2-1	CASSYTGGPYNEQFF
13	TRBV5-1	TRBJ2-1	CASSLNPNNEQFF
15	TRBV9	TRBJ1-5	CASSVTGNSNQPQHF
16	TRBV7-9	TRBJ1-6	CASSPDRAGAYSPLHF
14	TRBV6-1	TRBJ1-2	CASSTGGKEYGYTF
16	TRBV7-8	.	CASSSRTGTISYEQYF
13	TRBV9	TRBJ2-7	CASSREPFGEQYF
15	TRBV6-4	TRBJ2-1	CASSIGQGNYNEQFF
13	TRBV4-1	TRBJ1-5	CASAGTGDQPQHF
13	TRBV13	TRBJ2-1	CASSFDRVREQFF
13	TRBV5-1	TRBJ2-1	CACRTGVVNEQFF
15	TRBV19	TRBJ1-2	CASSGVFLANYGYTF
16	TRBV5-8	TRBJ1-4	CASSPGDSEANEKLFF
15	TRBV5-1	TRBJ2-7	CASSLVGFQAYEQYF
15	TRBV28	TRBJ1-3	CASSLISFSGNTIYF